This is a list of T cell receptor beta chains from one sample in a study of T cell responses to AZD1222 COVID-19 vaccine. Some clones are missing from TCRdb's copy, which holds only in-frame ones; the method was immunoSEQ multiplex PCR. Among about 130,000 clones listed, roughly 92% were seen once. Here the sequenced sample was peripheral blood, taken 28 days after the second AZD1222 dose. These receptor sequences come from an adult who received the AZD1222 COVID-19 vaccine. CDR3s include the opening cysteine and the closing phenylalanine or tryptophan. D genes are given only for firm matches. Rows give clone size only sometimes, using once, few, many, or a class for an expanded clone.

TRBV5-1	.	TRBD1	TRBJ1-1	TGCGCCAGCAGCTTGAAAGGGACAGCAACCTTGAACACTGAAGCTTTCTTT	CASSLKGTATLNTEAFF
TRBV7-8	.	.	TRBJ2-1	TGTGCCAGCAGCTACGAAGGACCCAACTACAATGAGCAGTTCTTC	CASSYEGPNYNEQFF
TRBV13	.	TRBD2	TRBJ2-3	TGTGCCAGCAGCCTTAGCGGGGGGGCAGATACGCAGTATTTT	CASSLSGGADTQYF
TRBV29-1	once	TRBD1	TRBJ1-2	TGCAGCGTTGAGGGACAGAGCTATGGCTACACCTTC	CSVEGQSYGYTF
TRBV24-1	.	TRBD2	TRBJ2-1	TGTGCCACCAGTGACCCTGGACTAGCGGGACTCTACAATGAGCAGTTCTTC	CATSDPGLAGLYNEQFF
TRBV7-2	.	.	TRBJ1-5	TGTGCCAGCAGCCGTACCACAAGCAATCAGCCCCAGCATTTT	CASSRTTSNQPQHF
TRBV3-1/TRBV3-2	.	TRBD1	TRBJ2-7	TGTGCCAGCAGCATCGGGACAGCCTACGAGCAGTACTTC	CASSIGTAYEQYF
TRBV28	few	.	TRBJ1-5	TGTGCCAGCAGTCCCCGGGGCGTTTATAGCAATCAGCCCCAGCATTTT	CASSPRGVYSNQPQHF
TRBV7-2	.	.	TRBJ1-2	TGTGCCAGCAGCTTATCTATAGGGTTAAACTATGGCTACACCTTC	CASSLSIGLNYGYTF
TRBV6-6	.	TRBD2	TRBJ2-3	TGTGCCAGCAGTTATACTAGCGGGGGTTCAGATACGCAGTATTTT	CASSYTSGGSDTQYF
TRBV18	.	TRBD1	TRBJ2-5	TGTGCCAGCTCCGCCGGGACAGGGGAGACCCAGTACTTC	CASSAGTGETQYF
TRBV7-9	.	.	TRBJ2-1	TGTGCCACCAGACTAGTGTTGTCCCTACAGGATGAGCAGTTCTTC	CATRLVLSLQDEQFF
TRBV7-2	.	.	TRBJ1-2	TGTGCCAGCAGCCCCGGGACTCCCCAACGGAGCTACACCTTC	CASSPGTPQRSYTF
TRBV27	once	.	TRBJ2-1	TGTGCCAGCAGTCGTCCGGGGCCTTACAATGAGCAGTTCTTC	CASSRPGPYNEQFF
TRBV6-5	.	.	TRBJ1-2	TGTGCCAGCAGCCTCCAATATGGCTACACCTTC	CASSLQYGYTF
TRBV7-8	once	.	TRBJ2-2	TGTGCCAGCAGAGGATTCTCCGGGGAGCTGTTTTTT	CASRGFSGELFF
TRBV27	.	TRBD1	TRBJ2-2	TGTGCCAGCAGTTCCCGGGACAGGGACACCGGGGAGCTGTTTTTT	CASSSRDRDTGELFF
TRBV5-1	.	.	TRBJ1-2	TGCGCCAGCAGCCCTAACCCGGTTTCGAGGGGCTACACCTTC	CASSPNPVSRGYTF
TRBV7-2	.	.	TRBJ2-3	TGTGCCAGCAGCGTACCTATCACAGATACGCAGTATTTT	CASSVPITDTQYF
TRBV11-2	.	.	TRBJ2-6	TGTGCCAGCAGCTTTTGGGGCAGGGGGGTCTCTGGGGCCAACGTCCTGACTTTC	CASSFWGRGVSGANVLTF
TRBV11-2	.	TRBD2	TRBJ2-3	TGTGCCAGCAGTGGGACTAGCGGGGGGTACACAGATACGCAGTATTTT	CASSGTSGGYTDTQYF
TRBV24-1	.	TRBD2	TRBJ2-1	TGTGCCACCAGTGATTTGGGACTAGCGGGAGGGCCTGGTGAGCAGTTCTTC	CATSDLGLAGGPGEQFF
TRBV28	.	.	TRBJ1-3	TGTGCCAGCAGTTTCTTGGACACTGGAAACACCATATATTTT	CASSFLDTGNTIYF
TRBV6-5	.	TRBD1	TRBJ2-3	TGTGCCAGCAGGCCGACAGGGGGTAGCACAGATACGCAGTATTTT	CASRPTGGSTDTQYF
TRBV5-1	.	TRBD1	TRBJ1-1	TGCGCCAGCAGCACCGGGACAGGGCCTGAAGCTTTCTTT	CASSTGTGPEAFF
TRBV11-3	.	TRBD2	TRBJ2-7	TGTGCCAGCAGCTTAGAGCGGGGGTCGGACTACGAGCAGTACTTC	CASSLERGSDYEQYF
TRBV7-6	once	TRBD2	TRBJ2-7	TGTGCCAGCAGCTTAGGACTAGCGGTATCCTACGAGCAGTACTTC	CASSLGLAVSYEQYF
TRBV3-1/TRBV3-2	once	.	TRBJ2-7	TGTGCCAGCAGCCAAGTGTACGAGCAGTACTTC	CASSQVYEQYF
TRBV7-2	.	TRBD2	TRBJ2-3	TGTGCCAGCAGCCCCGCGGGGGGGCGTGGAGATACGCAGTATTTT	CASSPAGGRGDTQYF
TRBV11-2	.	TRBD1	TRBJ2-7	TGTGCCAGCAGCTTGGAACCGGGACAGGGCTACGAGCAGTACTTC	CASSLEPGQGYEQYF
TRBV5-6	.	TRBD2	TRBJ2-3	TGTGCCAGCAGCGTGGGAGGGTTCTATAGCACAGATACGCAGTATTTT	CASSVGGFYSTDTQYF
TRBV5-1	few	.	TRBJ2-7	TGCGCCAGCAGCCTGGAGCCAGGTTCCTACGAGCAGTACTTC	CASSLEPGSYEQYF
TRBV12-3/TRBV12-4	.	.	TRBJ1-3	TGTGCCAGCAGTTCGAGAAACACCATATATTTT	CASSSRNTIYF
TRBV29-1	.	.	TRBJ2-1	TGCAGCGCCCCCCGCTCCGTCGATGAGCAGTTCTTC	CSAPRSVDEQFF
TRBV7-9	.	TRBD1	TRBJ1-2	TGTGCCAGCAGCCTCGGGACAGGGGTGGGCTACACCTTC	CASSLGTGVGYTF
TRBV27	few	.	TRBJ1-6	TGTGCCAGCAGTTACACTTGGGACCATAATTCACCCCTCCACTTT	CASSYTWDHNSPLHF
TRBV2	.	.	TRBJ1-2	TGTGCCAGCAGTGAATTACGGGGCTATGGCTACACCTTC	CASSELRGYGYTF
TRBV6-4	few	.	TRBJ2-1	TGTGCCAGCAGTGACCCAGGTGGGGAAACCCCTAAGTTCTTC	CASSDPGGETPKFF
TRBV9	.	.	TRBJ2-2	TGTGCCAGCAGCGTAGTGGTGGCAATGGGCACCGGGGAGCTGTTTTTT	CASSVVVAMGTGELFF
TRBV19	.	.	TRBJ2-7	TGTGCCAGTAGTACAACCCCTCGGGAGCAGTACTTC	CASSTTPREQYF
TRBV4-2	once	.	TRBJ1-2	TGTGCCAGCAGAGGAGACCGAACCCATGGCTACACCTTC	CASRGDRTHGYTF
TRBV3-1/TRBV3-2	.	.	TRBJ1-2	TGTGCCAGCAGCCAAGACAGGGGATCGAACTATGGCTACACCTTC	CASSQDRGSNYGYTF
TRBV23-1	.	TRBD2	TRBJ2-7	TGCGCCAGCAGTCCCCACCCCCAGCGGGGCTACGAGCAGTACTTC	CASSPHPQRGYEQYF
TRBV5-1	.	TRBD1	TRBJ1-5	TGCGCCAGCAGCTTGGGACAGGGAACCCTCCAAAGGCAGCCCCAGCATTTT	CASSLGQGTLQRQPQHF
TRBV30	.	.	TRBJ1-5	TGTGCCTGGAGTTCCTCGGTAAATCAGCCCCAGCATTTT	CAWSSSVNQPQHF
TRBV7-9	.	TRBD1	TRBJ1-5	TGTGCCAGCAGCCCCACAGGGGGCTTTCAGCCCCAGCATTTT	CASSPTGGFQPQHF
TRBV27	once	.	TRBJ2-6	TGTGCCAGCAGTCCGGACCGCGCTGGACCCAACGTCCTGACTTTC	CASSPDRAGPNVLTF
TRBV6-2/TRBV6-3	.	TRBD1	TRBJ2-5	TGTGCCAGCAGTCCCCCGAGGACAGGGGGCTTTCAGACCCAGTACTTC	CASSPPRTGGFQTQYF
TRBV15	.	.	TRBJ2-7	TGTGCCACCAGCAGAGATAAAGGAGGGAGCTACGAGCAGTACTTC	CATSRDKGGSYEQYF
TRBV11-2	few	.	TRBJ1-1	TGTGCCAGCAGCTCCTCAAAACTCACTGAAGCTTTCTTT	CASSSSKLTEAFF
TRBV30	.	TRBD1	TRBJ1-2	TGTGCCTGGACTCAGGACAGGGGTAGCTATGGCTACACCTTC	CAWTQDRGSYGYTF
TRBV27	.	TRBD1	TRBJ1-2	TGTGCCAGCAGTTTACATCAGGGGGACAAGGTCTATGGCTACACCTTC	CASSLHQGDKVYGYTF
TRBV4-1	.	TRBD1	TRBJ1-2	TGCGCCAGCAGCCAAGAAGGACAGGGGGCTAACTATGGCTACACCTTC	CASSQEGQGANYGYTF
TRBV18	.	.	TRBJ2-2	TGTGCCAGCTCAATAAGAGGGGACGTGAACACCGGGGAGCTGTTTTTT	CASSIRGDVNTGELFF